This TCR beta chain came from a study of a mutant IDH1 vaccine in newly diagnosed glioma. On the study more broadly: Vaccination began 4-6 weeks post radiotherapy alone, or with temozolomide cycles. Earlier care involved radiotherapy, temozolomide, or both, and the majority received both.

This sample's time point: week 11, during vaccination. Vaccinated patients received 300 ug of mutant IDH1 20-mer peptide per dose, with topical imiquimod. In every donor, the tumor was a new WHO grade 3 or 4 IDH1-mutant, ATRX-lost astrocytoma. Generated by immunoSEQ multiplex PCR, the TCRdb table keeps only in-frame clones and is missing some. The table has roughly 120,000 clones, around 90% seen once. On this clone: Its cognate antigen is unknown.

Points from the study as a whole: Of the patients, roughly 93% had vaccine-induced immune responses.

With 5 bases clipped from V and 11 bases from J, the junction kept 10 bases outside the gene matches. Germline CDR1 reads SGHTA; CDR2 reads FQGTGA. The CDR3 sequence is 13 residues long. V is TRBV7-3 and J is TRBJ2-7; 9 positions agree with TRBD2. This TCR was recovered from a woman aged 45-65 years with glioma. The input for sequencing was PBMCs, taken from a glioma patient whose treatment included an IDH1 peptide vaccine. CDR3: CASSPPSSGIKYF. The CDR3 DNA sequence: TGTGCCAGCAGCCCTCCCTCTAGCGGGATCAAGTACTTC.